The clone carrying this T cell receptor (beta chain) was recorded a few times. What it recognizes is unknown. The CDR3 is 14 residues long. Germline loops: CDR1 SEHNR, CDR2 FQNEAQ (reference sequence). The germline V and J ends were trimmed by 6 bases and 3 bases, with 15 bases remaining between them. TCRdb independently ran MiXCR on the 5' RACE reads; one entry per CDR3 protein. The repertoire consists of about 160,000 distinct CDR3 sequences, with approximately 10% occurring once and the leading ten covering over 12%. The sample comes from a study of CD8 T cells in ankylosing spondylitis. The study's findings and limits: There was a TCR beta motif, made of eight highly homologous variants, that appeared characteristic of ankylosing spondylitis blood.

What was sequenced was blood, either unsorted or a sorted T cell fraction (not recorded which). The chain recombines TRBV7-9 with TRBJ2-7; D is unresolved. The source of this sequence is a female donor with ankylosing spondylitis or in good health (not recorded which). The CDR3 DNA reads as TGTGCCAGCAGTAGTCCGGAAGGGCGCTACGAGCAGTACTTC. It encodes CASSSPEGRYEQYF.